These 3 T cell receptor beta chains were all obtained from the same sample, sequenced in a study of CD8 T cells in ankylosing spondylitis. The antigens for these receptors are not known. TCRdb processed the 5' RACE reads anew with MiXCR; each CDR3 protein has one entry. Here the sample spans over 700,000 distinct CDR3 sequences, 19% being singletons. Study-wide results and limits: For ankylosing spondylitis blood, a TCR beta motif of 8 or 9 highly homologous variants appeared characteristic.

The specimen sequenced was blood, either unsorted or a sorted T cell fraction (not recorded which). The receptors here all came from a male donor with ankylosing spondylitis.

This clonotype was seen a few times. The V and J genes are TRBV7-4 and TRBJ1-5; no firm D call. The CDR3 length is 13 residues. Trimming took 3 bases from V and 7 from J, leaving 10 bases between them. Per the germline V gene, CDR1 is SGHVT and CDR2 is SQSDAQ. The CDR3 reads CASSFWFGQPQHF. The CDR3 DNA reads TGTGCCAGCAGCTTTTGGTTCGGGCAGCCCCAGCATTTT.

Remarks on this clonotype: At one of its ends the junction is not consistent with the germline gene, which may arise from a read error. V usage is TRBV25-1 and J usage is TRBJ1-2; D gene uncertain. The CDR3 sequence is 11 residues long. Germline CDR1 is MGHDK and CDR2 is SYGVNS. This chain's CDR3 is CASGDNYGYTF. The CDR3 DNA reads TGTGCCAGCGGTGATAACTATGGCTACACCTTC.

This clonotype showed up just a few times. This CDR3 is CASSWRGGSTGELFF. Written as DNA, the CDR3 is TGCGCCAGCAGCTGGAGGGGTGGATCGACCGGGGAGCTGTTTTTT. The chain joins TRBV5-1 to TRBJ2-2, with D possibly being TRBD2 (6 bases). The CDR3 consists of 15 residues. The V and J ends lost 3 bases and 5 bases respectively, with 14 bases between them. Per germline, CDR1 SGHRS and CDR2 YFSETQ.